These T cell receptor beta chains were read from a single sample in a study of T cells after yellow fever vaccination. TCRdb re-derived calls from the 5' RACE reads in MiXCR, one entry per CDR3 protein. Among some 600,000 distinct CDR3 sequences, around 17% were seen once, and the ten largest hold approximately 15%. Specimen: PBMCs, collected less than 6 days after the first yellow fever vaccination. All receptors come from a man between 18 and 35 years old who received the YFV17D yellow fever vaccine. Each CDR3 is given with its conserved first and last residue. The D gene is left open where the match is weak. Size tells how often a clone was seen (once, few, many) or the class of an expanded clone, and some rows leave it out.

V gene	D gene	J gene	clone size	CDR3 DNA	CDR3 protein
TRBV4-2	-	TRBJ2-1	-	TGTGCCAGCAGCCCGAGGGGAAGGGCGCAGTTCTTC	CASSPRGRAQFF
TRBV18	TRBD1	TRBJ1-2	-	TGTGCCAGCTCACCACCGCCGGGACAGAACTATGGCTACACCTTC	CASSPPPGQNYGYTF
TRBV7-3	-	TRBJ2-3	-	TGTGCCAGCAGCTTTATTAAAAGCACAGATACGCAGTATTTT	CASSFIKSTDTQYF
TRBV4-1	-	TRBJ2-2	-	TGCGCCAGCAGCCAAGATACGGGGACCGGGGAGCTGTTTTTT	CASSQDTGTGELFF
TRBV29-1	TRBD1	TRBJ2-1	-	TGCAGCGTACGGGACAGGGCCAATGAGCAGTTCTTC	CSVRDRANEQFF
TRBV4-1	-	TRBJ1-6	few	TGCGCCAGCAGCCCCGGTGGGGGCGACGTCTCACCCCTCCACTTT	CASSPGGGDVSPLHF
TRBV5-1	TRBD1	TRBJ2-2	few	TGCGCCAGCAGCCCGGCGACAGGGCTGCACACCGGGGAGCTGTTTTTT	CASSPATGLHTGELFF
TRBV7-9	-	TRBJ1-2	-	TGTGCCAGCAGCTACCTCCGGCGACAGATGTTCGAGGGCTACACCTTC	CASSYLRRQMFEGYTF
TRBV29-1	TRBD2	TRBJ2-7	-	TGCAGCGTTGTTCAGCGGGAGAGATACGAGCAGTACTTC	CSVVQRERYEQYF
TRBV5-1	-	TRBJ2-3	-	TGCGCCAGCAGCTTCAGGGGTCAGGGAGCACGCACTAGCACAGATACGCAGTATTTT	CASSFRGQGARTSTDTQYF
TRBV5-5	-	TRBJ1-1	-	TGTGCCAGCAGCTTCGAAAGCACTGAAGCTTTCTTT	CASSFESTEAFF
TRBV20-1	-	TRBJ1-1	few	TGCAGTAGTCCGGGATTGGACACTGAAGCTTTCTTT	CSSPGLDTEAFF
TRBV7-6	-	TRBJ2-1	-	TGTGCCAGCAGCTCCAAAACAGGGTACAATGAGCAGTTCTTC	CASSSKTGYNEQFF
TRBV3-1	-	TRBJ1-2	-	TGTGCCAGCAGCCAGGGGGGCCGGTCCTATGGCTACACCTTC	CASSQGGRSYGYTF
TRBV6-1	-	TRBJ1-1	few	TGTGCCAGCAGTGAAGCCCGACAGAGTAAAAACACTGAAGCTTTCTTT	CASSEARQSKNTEAFF
TRBV24-1	-	TRBJ2-1	many	TGTGCCACCAGTGATCCTGGGCGGGAGCAGTTCTTC	CATSDPGREQFF
TRBV7-6	TRBD2	TRBJ2-5	-	TGTGCCAGCAGCTTAAGGACTAGCGGGGGGGAGGAGACCCAGTACTTC	CASSLRTSGGEETQYF
TRBV24-1	-	TRBJ2-2	-	TGTGCCACCTGGGACCAGGACACCGGGGAGCTGTTTTTT	CATWDQDTGELFF
TRBV7-9	TRBD2	TRBJ2-5	-	TGTGCCAGCAGCTTTCCGGCTTGGGAGGGGATTGTAGAGACCCAGTACTTC	CASSFPAWEGIVETQYF
TRBV12-5	-	TRBJ2-1	-	TGTGCTAGTGGTACCGGGCTAGCTCACAATGAGCAGTTCTTC	CASGTGLAHNEQFF
TRBV27	-	TRBJ2-2	-	TGTGCCAGTGGGCTTGGGAGTAGGGCCGGGGAGCTGTTTTTT	CASGLGSRAGELFF
TRBV20-1	TRBD1	TRBJ1-1	many	TGCAGTGCTCGGGACAGGGGGCTAGGCACTGAAGCTTTCTTT	CSARDRGLGTEAFF
TRBV7-2	-	TRBJ1-2	-	TGTGCCAGCAGCTTTCGGACAGTAAACCTTAACTATGGCTACACCTTC	CASSFRTVNLNYGYTF
TRBV7-9	TRBD1	TRBJ2-2	few	TGTGCCAGCAGCGCCCCGACAGGGGCACCAACCGGGGAGCTGTTTTTT	CASSAPTGAPTGELFF
TRBV28	-	TRBJ1-2	-	TGTGCCAGCACCTCCGGGGGGGCTGGCTATGGCTACACCTTC	CASTSGGAGYGYTF
TRBV5-1	TRBD1	TRBJ2-2	few	TGCGCCAGCAGCTTGGTGGGACAGCCTAACACCGGGGAGCTGTTTTTT	CASSLVGQPNTGELFF
TRBV12-3/TRBV12-4	TRBD1	TRBJ2-7	many	TGTGCCAGCAGTGGACAGGTTTACGAGCAGTACTTC	CASSGQVYEQYF